These 8 T cell receptor beta chains came from one sample sequenced in a study of vaccination effects on CD4 cells after COVID-19. Antigens for these TCRs are unknown. TCRdb's copy holds only in-frame clones and misses some; the assay was immunoSEQ multiplex PCR. The sample shows about 66,000 clones, under 80% of them seen only once. Peptide-pool stimulation followed by sequencing identified expanded antigen-specific CD4+ clonotypes in the ViraFEST assay. Isolating CD4+ T cells followed ten to eleven days of culture. As their vaccination, participants received two doses of either BNT162b2 or mRNA-1273. Sequenced material: CD4+ T cells from PBMCs cultured with HCoV-OC43 spike peptides, taken after COVID-19 vaccination. Subset of the sample: HCoV-OC43 spike overlapping peptide pool stimulation. The receptors originated from a human donor who received a COVID-19 vaccine.

This chain uses TRBV11-3 with TRBJ2-6, with 9 bases aligning to TRBD1. The CDR3 spans 19 residues. V was pared by 3 bases and J by 0 bases, with 9 bases of the junction left unmatched. Per the germline V gene, CDR1 is SGHNT and CDR2 is YENEEA. The CDR3 DNA reads TGTGCCAGCAGCTTGAAGGCGGGACAGGGTCCCTCTGGGGCCAACGTCCTGACTTTC. It translates to CASSLKAGQGPSGANVLTF.

This chain links TRBV10-3 with TRBJ2-3; TRBD1 matches 9 bases. This CDR3 comprises 16 residues. The V gene's germline CDR1 is ENHRY and CDR2 SYGVKD. Germline trimming cut 3 bases from V and 7 bases from J; bases unmatched to any gene: 11. CDR3 in amino acids: CAISDPGQGNTNTQYF. CDR3 nucleotide sequence: TGTGCCATCAGTGACCCGGGACAGGGAAACACGAATACGCAGTATTTT.

In its sample, this clone was seen a few times. The chain uses TRBV6-6 and TRBJ1-5; weak D call: TRBD1 (5 bases). This CDR3 is built from 16 residues. V was clipped by 7 bases and J by 3 bases, with 19 bases between them. The germline V gene encodes CDR1 MNHNY and CDR2 SVGAGI (reference sequence). DNA of the CDR3: TGTGCCAGCATCGACCGTTCCTCAGGGTACAATCAGCCCCAGCATTTT. Translating it yields CASIDRSSGYNQPQHF.

This clone was detected a few times. The DNA of the CDR3 is TGTGCCAGCAGCCAAGCGGGGAGGGGAGCAAAACTGTTTTTT. Translated, it gives CASSQAGRGAKLFF. This sequence joins TRBV3-1 (or the pseudogene TRBV3-2) and TRBJ1-4; maybe TRBD1 (5 bases). CDR3 size: 14 residues. V was cut by 1 base and J by 10 bases, with 13 bases left in between. The germline V gene encodes CDR1 LGHDT and CDR2 YNNKEL (reference sequence).

This sequence joins TRBV9 and TRBJ2-2; D unclear. Germline values: CDR1 SGDLS, CDR2 YYNGEE. With 0 bases removed from V and 7 bases from J, the gap between germline ends came to 7 bases. The CDR3 totals 13 residues. The CDR3 bases are TGTGCCAGCAGCGTAGGGGGTTTCGGGGAGCTGTTTTTT. It specifies CASSVGGFGELFF.

The V gene is TRBV28, the J gene TRBJ2-7; TRBD2 matches 12 bases. The germline CDR1 and CDR2 sequences are MDHEN and SYDVKM. The CDR3 sequence is 17 residues long. The ends lost 7 bases at V and 0 bases at J; junction bases unmatched: 10. Here the CDR3 reads CASTRRTSGVSSYEQYV. The CDR3 DNA sequence: TGTGCCAGCACCCGTAGGACTAGCGGGGTCAGCTCCTACGAGCAGTACGTC.

This sequence joins TRBV19 and TRBJ1-2, with a tentative D call TRBD1 (5 bases). CDR1 and CDR2 from the germline V gene are LNHDA and SQIVND (reference sequence). Trimming took 3 bases from V and 4 from J, leaving 15 bases between them. The CDR3 has 15 amino acids. In nucleotides, the CDR3 is TGTGCCAGTAGTATGACCCCGGGACCGAGCTATGGCTACACCTTC. Amino acids: CASSMTPGPSYGYTF.

V is TRBV19 and J is TRBJ2-2; D is unresolved. Between the trimmed V and J ends, which lost 8 bases and 0 bases, there was a span of 10 bases. Germline V gene data show CDR1 as LNHDA and CDR2 as SQIVND (reference sequence). This CDR3 is 14 amino acids long. The CDR3 coding sequence is TGTGCCAGTCTGCGCTTAGCGAACACCGGGGAGCTGTTTTTT. It translates to CASLRLANTGELFF.